The 11 T cell receptor beta chains below were found in one sample sequenced in a study of T-cell memory formation after mild COVID-19 listed by TCRdb under 2021. Library prep was done by 5' RACE. Sequencing instrument: Illumina NovaSeq 6000. In TCRdb, the public reads were trimmed at Q25 with fastp and aligned with MiXCR, with productive beta chains retained. Records with the same CDR3 protein are collapsed into one entry carrying the most frequent genes and DNA. This sample lists under 50,000 distinct CDR3 sequences; 25% to 35% were detected once. The top ten clones comprise about two fifths of the sample. The sequenced material came from PBMCs or a T cell subset sorted from them (not recorded which). All receptors come from a man younger than 30 who had mild COVID-19 (a few samples of this study predate the infection). The sample titles of this study are shuffled in the database, so cell type and time point are left out; the donor was told from shared clones.

The chain combines TRBV5-1 with TRBJ2-7; D tentatively reads TRBD1 or TRBD2 (5 bases each). This CDR3 contains 17 residues. Germline CDR1 is SGHRS and CDR2 is YFSETQ. Deletions cut 4 bases from V and 0 bases from J, with 20 bases between. The CDR3 DNA follows: TGCGCCAGCAGCCTCGGGGTGGGGGAAACAGACTCCTACGAGCAGTACGTC. Translated: CASSLGVGETDSYEQYV.

The rearrangement links TRBV15 to TRBJ2-3; possibly TRBD1 for D (6 bases). The CDR3 covers 15 residues. Deletions cut 3 bases from V and 4 bases from J, with 14 bases between. CDR1 is LNHNV and CDR2 is YYDKDF in the germline V gene (reference sequence). The CDR3 sequence: CATSRTRGSADTQYF. In nucleotides, the CDR3 is TGTGCCACCAGCAGGACGAGGGGGTCGGCAGATACGCAGTATTTT.

This clonotype was seen a few times. CDR3 sequence (DNA): TGCGCCAGCAGCGCGGGACAGGGGGACACAGATACGCAGTATTTT. Translating gives CASSAGQGDTDTQYF. V is TRBV5-1 and J is TRBJ2-3; 11 bases are a match to TRBD1. V dropped 4 bases and J dropped 2; count of bases not matched to a gene: 3. Germline V gives CDR1 SGHRS, CDR2 YFSETQ. The CDR3 covers 15 residues.

The chain employs TRBV4-1 and TRBJ1-6, with 7 bases identical to TRBD1. V shed 0 bases and J 11 bases; nucleotides not matched to a gene: 7. In germline, CDR1 is MGHRA, CDR2 YSYEKL. The CDR3 is 15 residues long. CDR3 DNA sequence: TGCGCCAGCAGCCAAGATAATACAGGGGTGGCACCCCTCCACTTT. It encodes CASSQDNTGVAPLHF.

The chain uses TRBV4-2 and TRBJ2-3; possibly TRBD2 for D (5 bases). The V gene lost 0 bases and the J gene lost 9 bases, with 13 bases spanning the gap. This CDR3 has 14 amino acids. Per germline, CDR1 LGHNA and CDR2 YNFKEQ. CDR3 in amino acids: CASSQEGDWRTQYF. CDR3 bases: TGTGCCAGCAGCCAAGAAGGAGACTGGAGGACGCAGTATTTT.

The CDR3 region has the DNA TGCGCCAGCAGCTTGAGGGGGATCTCCTATAATTCACCCCTCCACTTT. The encoded protein is CASSLRGISYNSPLHF. V usage is TRBV5-1 and J usage is TRBJ1-6, with a tentative D call TRBD1 (6 bases). Germline V gene data show CDR1 as SGHRS and CDR2 as YFSETQ. This CDR3 spans 16 amino acids. The V and J ends lost 1 base and 0 bases respectively, with 8 bases between them.

V usage is TRBV4-3 and J usage is TRBJ1-2, with D perhaps TRBD1 (5 bases). The CDR3 extends over 14 amino acids. CDR1 and CDR2 (germline): LGHNA, YSLEER. Trimming stripped 3 bases from V and 3 bases from J, with 11 bases between. CDR3 amino acids: CASSHMDTDYGYTF. DNA for the CDR3: TGCGCCAGCAGCCACATGGACACAGACTATGGCTACACCTTC.

V gene TRBV12-3 or TRBV12-4 combines with J gene TRBJ2-7; no firm D call. There are 14 residues in the CDR3. V was cut by 5 bases and J by 0 bases, with 11 bases left in between. The CDR3 spells CASSPTMSSYEQYF. The DNA of the CDR3 is TGTGCCAGCAGTCCCACAATGAGCTCCTACGAGCAGTACTTC.

The chain links TRBV7-9 to TRBJ2-2, with D possibly matching TRBD1 (6 bases). Trimming removed 5 bases from V and 1 base from J, with 11 bases in between. Germline CDR1 SEHNR, CDR2 FQNEAQ (reference sequence). The CDR3 is 15 residues long. The CDR3 sequence: CASSQGGENTGELFF. CDR3 DNA: TGTGCCAGCAGCCAAGGGGGAGAGAACACCGGGGAGCTGTTTTTT.

The chain has TRBV20-1 and TRBJ2-4; D is ambiguous. Per germline, CDR1 DFQATT and CDR2 SNEGSKA (reference sequence). This CDR3 spans 15 amino acids. Trimming pared 0 bases from V and 7 bases from J, leaving 16 bases between. CDR3 amino acids: CSARDREGPRNIQYF. The CDR3 region has the DNA TGCAGTGCTAGAGATCGAGAAGGACCGAGGAACATTCAGTACTTC.

This clonotype was observed many times. V gene TRBV12-3 or TRBV12-4 combines with J gene TRBJ2-1; perhaps TRBD2 as D (6 bases). Trimming shortened V by 3 bases and J by 3 bases, and 9 bases separated the two germline ends. This CDR3 contains 14 residues. CDR3 sequence (DNA): TGTGCCAGCAGTTTTGGCGGGATCTACAATGAGCAGTTCTTC. This translates into CASSFGGIYNEQFF.